A selection of T cell receptor beta chains follows, all from one sample in a study of T cell repertoires in cytomegalovirus infection. MiXCR, applied by TCRdb to the reads, yields one record per CDR3 protein. The data contain 630,000 or so distinct CDR3 sequences, around 24% of them singletons. The sample was CD8+ T cells from PBMCs. Receptors were obtained from a human donor in good health (CMV status not recorded). Some clones in this sample may be carry-over from other donors' samples. The CDR3 runs from the conserved cysteine through the conserved F or W. Fields, in order: J gene, clone size, V gene, D gene, CDR3 DNA, CDR3 protein. The D gene is left open where the match is weak. The size of a clone is reported for some rows only, either as once, few or many, or as a class for expanded clones.

j_call: TRBJ1-4; clone_size: NA; v_call: TRBV28; d_call: TRBD1; cdr3_nt: TGTGCCAGCAGTACCCTCAGGGGGCGTCTTAATGAAAAACTGTTTTTT; cdr3_aa: CASSTLRGRLNEKLFF
j_call: TRBJ2-3; clone_size: many; v_call: TRBV7-9; d_call: NA; cdr3_nt: TGTGCCAGCAGCTTAGTTGGACTGATGGAAGATACGCAGTATTTT; cdr3_aa: CASSLVGLMEDTQYF
j_call: TRBJ2-1; clone_size: few; v_call: TRBV7-9; d_call: TRBD2; cdr3_nt: TGTGCCAGCAGCTTACCCCTAGCGGGGGGTCAGGATGAGCAGTTCTTC; cdr3_aa: CASSLPLAGGQDEQFF
j_call: TRBJ2-1; clone_size: NA; v_call: TRBV6-5; d_call: NA; cdr3_nt: TGTGCCAGCAGTTACTCGGGGGTAGGGAATGAGCAGTTCTTC; cdr3_aa: CASSYSGVGNEQFF
j_call: TRBJ2-3; clone_size: many; v_call: TRBV7-9; d_call: NA; cdr3_nt: TGTGCCAGCAGCTCACCGACCGGGAGTGAGAGAGATACGCAGTATTTT; cdr3_aa: CASSSPTGSERDTQYF
j_call: TRBJ1-5; clone_size: NA; v_call: TRBV12-3/TRBV12-4; d_call: NA; cdr3_nt: TGTGCCAGCAGTTCCACGGGTTCCGATCAGCCCCAGCATTTT; cdr3_aa: CASSSTGSDQPQHF
j_call: TRBJ2-7; clone_size: once; v_call: TRBV29-1; d_call: NA; cdr3_nt: TGCAGCGTTGAAGATCTAGGGGCCTACGAGCAGTACTTC; cdr3_aa: CSVEDLGAYEQYF
j_call: TRBJ2-1; clone_size: NA; v_call: TRBV29-1; d_call: NA; cdr3_nt: TGCAGCGTAAAAGAACTGGGAGAGCAGTTCTTC; cdr3_aa: CSVKELGEQFF
j_call: TRBJ1-4; clone_size: NA; v_call: TRBV7-9; d_call: NA; cdr3_nt: TGTGCCAGCAGCCCCAGTGGAGTTAATGAAAAACTGTTTTTT; cdr3_aa: CASSPSGVNEKLFF
j_call: TRBJ2-5; clone_size: many; v_call: TRBV12-3/TRBV12-4; d_call: TRBD2; cdr3_nt: TGTGCCAGCAGTGAGGGGACTAGCCCTTACCAAGAGACCCAGTACTTC; cdr3_aa: CASSEGTSPYQETQYF
j_call: TRBJ2-3; clone_size: NA; v_call: TRBV10-3; d_call: NA; cdr3_nt: TGTGCCATCAGTGAGAAGGTACGGGGGCCCGAAGATACGCAGTATTTT; cdr3_aa: CAISEKVRGPEDTQYF
j_call: TRBJ2-5; clone_size: NA; v_call: TRBV15; d_call: TRBD1; cdr3_nt: TGTGCCACCAGCAGAGAAGACAGGGTTGGGACCCAGTACTTC; cdr3_aa: CATSREDRVGTQYF
j_call: TRBJ1-2; clone_size: NA; v_call: TRBV5-5; d_call: NA; cdr3_nt: TGTGCCAGCAGTGTTCGGACAGCGACCATGTACTATGGCTACACCTTC; cdr3_aa: CASSVRTATMYYGYTF
j_call: TRBJ2-7; clone_size: many; v_call: TRBV7-6; d_call: TRBD2; cdr3_nt: TGTGCCAGCAGCCTATCTAGCGGGGGCCTTAACTACGAGCAGTACTTC; cdr3_aa: CASSLSSGGLNYEQYF
j_call: TRBJ2-1; clone_size: NA; v_call: TRBV6-1; d_call: NA; cdr3_nt: TGTGCCAGCAGGGGATTAGGCGACCTATCCTCCTACAATGAGCAGTTCTTC; cdr3_aa: CASRGLGDLSSYNEQFF
j_call: TRBJ2-5; clone_size: NA; v_call: TRBV12-3/TRBV12-4; d_call: NA; cdr3_nt: TGTGCCAGCAGTTACCGCGGACAAGGGGCCCAGTACTTC; cdr3_aa: CASSYRGQGAQYF
j_call: TRBJ1-2; clone_size: NA; v_call: TRBV4-2; d_call: NA; cdr3_nt: TGTGCCAGCAGCCAAGCGGGCAGGGAAGACTATGGCTACACCTTC; cdr3_aa: CASSQAGREDYGYTF
j_call: TRBJ1-1; clone_size: NA; v_call: TRBV10-3; d_call: TRBD1; cdr3_nt: TGTGCCATCATGGGGGACTTGACAGGGGAAACTGAAGCTTTCTTT; cdr3_aa: CAIMGDLTGETEAFF
j_call: TRBJ1-2; clone_size: many; v_call: TRBV7-6; d_call: NA; cdr3_nt: TGTGCCAGCAGCCCTCCAGGACTCACCTATGGCTACACCTTC; cdr3_aa: CASSPPGLTYGYTF
j_call: TRBJ2-3; clone_size: NA; v_call: TRBV6-1; d_call: TRBD2; cdr3_nt: TGTGCCAGCAGTGACCGACTAGCGGGGGGGCAAAGAGATACGCAGTATTTT; cdr3_aa: CASSDRLAGGQRDTQYF
j_call: TRBJ1-1; clone_size: many; v_call: TRBV7-6; d_call: NA; cdr3_nt: TGTGCCAGCAGCCTTGACAGGAACACTGAAGCTTTCTTT; cdr3_aa: CASSLDRNTEAFF
j_call: TRBJ2-2; clone_size: NA; v_call: TRBV6-5; d_call: NA; cdr3_nt: TGTGCCAGCAGTTACGGGGGACAACTCACCGGGGAGCGGTTTTTT; cdr3_aa: CASSYGGQLTGERFF
j_call: TRBJ2-7; clone_size: NA; v_call: TRBV19; d_call: NA; cdr3_nt: TGTGCCAGTAGTGCTCACGTTTCCTACGAGCAGTACTTC; cdr3_aa: CASSAHVSYEQYF
j_call: TRBJ2-2; clone_size: many; v_call: TRBV7-8; d_call: NA; cdr3_nt: TGTGCCAGCAGGACAGGGCGGGGAGACCTGGGCGGGGAGCTGTTTTTT; cdr3_aa: CASRTGRGDLGGELFF
j_call: TRBJ2-3; clone_size: few; v_call: TRBV9; d_call: TRBD1; cdr3_nt: TGTGCCAGCACCGGGACAGGGAAGATAGATACGCAGTATTTT; cdr3_aa: CASTGTGKIDTQYF
j_call: TRBJ2-3; clone_size: NA; v_call: TRBV5-6; d_call: NA; cdr3_nt: TGTGCCGGCAGCTTCGGAAGGCCTGCAGATACGCAGTATTTT; cdr3_aa: CAGSFGRPADTQYF
j_call: TRBJ2-3; clone_size: NA; v_call: TRBV7-6; d_call: NA; cdr3_nt: TGTGCCAGCAGCATTCTAGCGCACTCTAGCACAGATACGCAGTATTTT; cdr3_aa: CASSILAHSSTDTQYF
j_call: TRBJ1-1; clone_size: NA; v_call: TRBV14; d_call: TRBD1; cdr3_nt: TGTGCCAGCAGCTTCCGAAAGGGACAGGGGATCGGTAACACTGAAGCTTTCTTT; cdr3_aa: CASSFRKGQGIGNTEAFF
j_call: TRBJ2-6; clone_size: NA; v_call: TRBV7-3; d_call: NA; cdr3_nt: TGTGCCAGCAGCTCGAACCGGGCCCCCTCTGGGGCCAACGTCCTGACTTTC; cdr3_aa: CASSSNRAPSGANVLTF
j_call: TRBJ1-1; clone_size: many; v_call: TRBV12-5; d_call: NA; cdr3_nt: TGTGCTAGTGGTTACGGAGGGGGACCCGGGAACATGAACACTGAAGCTTTCTTT; cdr3_aa: CASGYGGGPGNMNTEAFF
j_call: TRBJ2-3; clone_size: NA; v_call: TRBV29-1; d_call: NA; cdr3_nt: TGCAGCGTTTCCCTGAGGGCAGATACGCAGTATTTT; cdr3_aa: CSVSLRADTQYF
j_call: TRBJ2-2; clone_size: many; v_call: TRBV7-9; d_call: NA; cdr3_nt: TGTGCCAGCAGTCTGTTTACAGGGGAGCTGTTTTTT; cdr3_aa: CASSLFTGELFF
j_call: TRBJ2-3; clone_size: many; v_call: TRBV4-3; d_call: TRBD2; cdr3_nt: TGCGCCAGCAGCCAAGATCGCGGGGGGGCAGATACGCAGTATTTT; cdr3_aa: CASSQDRGGADTQYF
j_call: TRBJ1-2; clone_size: NA; v_call: TRBV29-1; d_call: NA; cdr3_nt: TGCAGCGTTGAAGATCGGGGCCAGAGCTATGGCTACACCTTC; cdr3_aa: CSVEDRGQSYGYTF
j_call: TRBJ2-1; clone_size: few; v_call: TRBV10-3; d_call: TRBD1; cdr3_nt: TGTGCCATCAGTTTTAAGACAGGGACCTACAATGAGCAGTTCTTC; cdr3_aa: CAISFKTGTYNEQFF
j_call: TRBJ1-1; clone_size: NA; v_call: TRBV5-5; d_call: NA; cdr3_nt: TGTGCCAGCAGCTTGGTACCGGCTTCGGGGAACACTGAAGCTTTCTTT; cdr3_aa: CASSLVPASGNTEAFF
j_call: TRBJ2-2; clone_size: few; v_call: TRBV29-1; d_call: NA; cdr3_nt: TGCAGCGTTGTCGACACCGGGGAGCTGTTTTTT; cdr3_aa: CSVVDTGELFF
j_call: TRBJ1-1; clone_size: many; v_call: TRBV7-9; d_call: NA; cdr3_nt: TGTGCCAGCAGCTCATTGGACAATACGAACACTGAAGCTTTCTTT; cdr3_aa: CASSSLDNTNTEAFF